The T cell receptor beta chain under discussion was sequenced for a study of blood T cell repertoires in COVID-19. Under the authors' procedure: Amplification with reference gene primers provided the estimates of nucleated cell counts. TCRdb keeps only in-frame clones here, not all; method: immunoSEQ multiplex PCR. Clone size and the V and J calls come from that table; the DNA yielded D and trimming. The sample lists more than 80,000 clones; around nine tenths were seen once. Input material: peripheral blood. The sequence was obtained from an older man with acute or convalescent COVID-19.

CDR3 sequence (DNA): TGTGCCATCAGTGGGCAGGTGACAGTAATAGCCTACGAGCAGTACTTC. This sequence encodes CAISGQVTVIAYEQYF. This chain connects TRBV10-3 to TRBJ2-7, with D possibly TRBD1 on 5 matching bases. CDR3 length: 16 residues. Per germline, CDR1 ENHRY and CDR2 SYGVKD. V lost 4 bases and J lost 2, with 18 bases in between.